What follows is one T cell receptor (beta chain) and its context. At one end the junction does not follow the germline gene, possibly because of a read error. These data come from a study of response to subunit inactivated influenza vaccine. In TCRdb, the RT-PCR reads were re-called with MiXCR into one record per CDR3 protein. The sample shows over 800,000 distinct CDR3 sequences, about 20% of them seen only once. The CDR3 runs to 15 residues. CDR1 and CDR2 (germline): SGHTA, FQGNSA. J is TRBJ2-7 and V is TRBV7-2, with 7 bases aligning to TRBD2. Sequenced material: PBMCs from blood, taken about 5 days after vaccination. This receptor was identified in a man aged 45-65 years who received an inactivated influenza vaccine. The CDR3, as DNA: TGTGCCAGCAGCTTAGGGGGGACTACAACCTACGGGCAGTACTTC. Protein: CASSLGGTTTYGQYF.